This T cell receptor (beta chain) was captured by sequencing in a study of T cell changes during pregnancy in multiple sclerosis. This clone came up once. The germline V gene has CDR1 SGHRS and CDR2 YFSETQ. V shed 0 bases and J 2 bases; nucleotides not matched to a gene: 3. CDR3 length: 16 amino acids. Data came from immunoSEQ multiplex PCR; TCRdb stores just in-frame clones and leaves some out. The data show approximately 90,000 clones, roughly nine tenths seen once. This TCR was recovered from a female donor with multiple sclerosis, enrolled in a pregnancy study. The sample was peripheral blood, taken in the first trimester of pregnancy. The V and J genes are TRBV5-1 and TRBJ2-3, with TRBD2 identical over 10 bases. CDR3 residues: CASSLEAGGSTDTQYF. DNA for the CDR3: TGCGCCAGCAGCTTGGAAGCGGGGGGGTCCACAGATACGCAGTATTTT.